These 12 T cell receptor beta chains came from one sample sequenced in a study of blood T cells in healthy people across ages. For the second PCR, which ran for about 7 to 12 cycles, a sample-barcoded 5' primer and a J-beta primer mix were used. Each CDR3 protein gets one entry after TCRdb re-called the 5' RACE reads with MiXCR. The sample holds around 580,000 distinct CDR3 sequences, more than 45% seen once. Material: blood. These receptors originate from a man older than 75 in good health.

This clonotype was seen ten or more times. This rearrangement joins TRBV6-6 to TRBJ2-6; no reliable D call. The CDR3 contains 15 residues. The germline V gene has CDR1 MNHNY and CDR2 SVGAGI (reference sequence). Trimming stripped 6 bases from V and 0 bases from J, with 9 bases between. The CDR3 region is CASSRLNSGANVLTF. The CDR3 bases are TGTGCCAGCAGCCGACTGAACTCTGGGGCCAACGTCCTGACTTTC.

The chain has TRBV4-3 and TRBJ1-3; no reliable D call. V lost 0 bases, J lost 0 bases, and 12 bases lay in between. The germline gives CDR1 LGHNA, CDR2 YSLEER. CDR3 length: 17 amino acids. The CDR3 DNA follows: TGCGCCAGCAGCCAAGAGGGTCCCAGTTACTCTGGAAACACCATATATTTT. It is translated as CASSQEGPSYSGNTIYF.

This chain connects TRBV4-3 to TRBJ2-1, with TRBD2 matching over 10 bases. V lost 4 bases, J lost 6 bases, and 12 bases stayed unmatched. The CDR3 covers 17 residues. The germline CDR1 and CDR2 sequences are LGHNA and YSLEER. The CDR3: CASSRLAGGSGINEQFF. CDR3 in DNA: TGCGCCAGCAGCCGATTAGCGGGGGGAAGTGGAATCAATGAGCAGTTCTTC.

The gene calls are TRBV29-1 and TRBJ2-1; a weak D match, TRBD2 (7 bases). Germline CDR1 reads SQVTM; CDR2 reads ANQGSEA. Trimming shortened V by 8 bases and J by 7 bases, and 21 bases separated the two germline ends. CDR3 length: 14 residues. The CDR3 here is CSLAEGGLGNEQFF. DNA for the CDR3: TGCAGCCTAGCGGAGGGGGGGCTAGGGAATGAGCAGTTCTTC.

V and J are TRBV4-3 and TRBJ1-2, with D perhaps matching TRBD1 (5 bases). Trimming pared 0 bases from V and 5 bases from J, leaving 22 bases between. Looked up from germline, CDR1 is LGHNA and CDR2 is YSLEER. The CDR3 sequence is 18 residues long. The CDR3 sequence is CASSQDGGVQGSGYGYTF. The CDR3 bases are TGCGCCAGCAGCCAAGATGGGGGGGTGCAGGGATCGGGGTATGGCTACACCTTC.

V is TRBV20-1 and J is TRBJ2-2; D gene unclear. CDR3 length equals 16 residues. Germline-derived CDR1 and CDR2 are DFQATT and SNEGSKA (reference sequence). V lost 0 bases and J lost 2, with 13 bases in between. The CDR3 coding sequence is TGCAGTGCTAGAGATTTAGGTGACTTTAACACCGGGGAGCTGTTTTTT. Translating gives CSARDLGDFNTGELFF.

This clonotype showed up just once. The chain carries TRBV30 and TRBJ2-5, with 7 bases fitting TRBD1. CDR1 GTSNPN and CDR2 SVGIG come from the germline V gene (reference sequence). V gave up 3 bases and J gave up 2 bases; unmatched junction bases: 3. This CDR3 has 13 residues. The CDR3 loop reads CAWRSTGQETQYF. DNA of the CDR3: TGTGCCTGGAGGTCGACAGGGCAAGAGACCCAGTACTTC.

On this clonotype: A much larger clone lies one base from this, so it may be a read error. The DNA for the CDR3 is TGTGCCAGCGGTCCATCACGCTTGGAGCTGTTTTTT. Translation gives CASGPSRLELFF. The chain links TRBV6-6 to TRBJ2-2; D ambiguous. This CDR3 has 12 amino acids. CDR1 MNHNY and CDR2 SVGAGI come from the germline V gene (reference sequence). V lost 8 bases to trimming and J lost 10 bases, with 14 bases between them.

This clonotype was counted many times. The chain has TRBV6-2 or TRBV6-3 and TRBJ2-1; possible D gene TRBD1, 5 bases. Germline V gene lookup returns CDR1 MNHEY and CDR2 SVGEGT. This CDR3 contains 11 residues. Trimming took off 6 bases at V and 12 bases at J, with 12 bases between the two ends. CDR3 DNA sequence: TGTGCCAGCAGGGACACACGCGGGCAGTTCTTC. Translating gives CASRDTRGQFF.

This clonotype has at least ten counts. The genes are TRBV29-1 and TRBJ2-3, with D hard to call. This CDR3 is built from 13 residues. The ends were cut back, 2 bases at V and 2 bases at J, with 8 bases in the middle. The germline V gene has CDR1 SQVTM and CDR2 ANQGSEA. CDR3 in DNA: TGCAGCGTTGAAAAGGTGTCCACAGATACGCAGTATTTT. Protein sequence: CSVEKVSTDTQYF.

This clonotype was seen only once. The V call is TRBV10-3, the J call TRBJ1-5, with D tentatively TRBD1 (5 bases). V lost 2 bases to trimming and J lost 3 bases, with 8 bases between them. CDR3 length equals 14 residues. Germline V gene data show CDR1 as ENHRY and CDR2 as SYGVKD. For the CDR3, the DNA is TGTGCCATCAGTGAGGACAGTGACAATCAGCCCCAGCATTTT. Translating it yields CAISEDSDNQPQHF.

This clonotype was recorded a few times. V and J are TRBV7-6 and TRBJ2-5, with D possibly called TRBD1 or TRBD2 (6 bases each). CDR1 and CDR2 (germline): SGHVS, FNYEAQ. Trimming left V 3 bases short and J 5 bases short, with 19 bases between. The CDR3 totals 16 residues. CDR3 sequence (DNA): TGTGCCAGCAGCTTCAGAGGGGGGCAAACGGGGGAGACCCAGTACTTC. This gives the protein CASSFRGGQTGETQYF.